This entry describes one T cell receptor (beta chain). The antigen is undetermined. This entry comes from a study of Tregs in tolerant kidney transplant recipients. Background on the study: The nonmyeloablative bone marrow transplants came from related graft donors, with transient mixed chimerism. Findings of the study overall: Biological reproducibility was not directly addressed, but technical replication error appeared minimal. Some patients' samples used different primers over time, so nucleotide sequences weren't comparable.

The ends were cut back, 4 bases at V and 1 base at J, with 7 bases in the middle. Germline V gene data show CDR1 as LGHNA and CDR2 as YNFKEQ. The CDR3 totals 13 residues. Method: immunoSEQ multiplex PCR; TCRdb's copy keeps in-frame clones and lacks some. The sample yields 50,000 to 75,000 clones, 75% to 90% seen once. The sample in question was Tregs from blood, obtained before the transplant. The receptor was derived from a human donor who received a combined kidney and bone marrow transplant. The V and J genes are TRBV4-2 and TRBJ1-2; the D is unclear. CDR3 in amino acids: CASSPLGNYGYTF. CDR3 DNA sequence: TGTGCCAGCAGCCCCCTGGGTAACTATGGCTACACCTTC.